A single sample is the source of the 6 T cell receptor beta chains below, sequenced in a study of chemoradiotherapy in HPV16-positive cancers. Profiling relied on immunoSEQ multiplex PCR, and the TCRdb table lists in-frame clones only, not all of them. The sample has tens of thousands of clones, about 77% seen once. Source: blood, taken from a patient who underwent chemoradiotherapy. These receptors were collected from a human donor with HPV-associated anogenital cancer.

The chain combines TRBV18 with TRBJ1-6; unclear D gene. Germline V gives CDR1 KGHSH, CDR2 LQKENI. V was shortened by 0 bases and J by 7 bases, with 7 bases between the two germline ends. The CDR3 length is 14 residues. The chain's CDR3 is CASSPPSGNSPLHF. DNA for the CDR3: TGTGCCAGCTCACCACCAAGTGGGAATTCACCCCTCCACTTT.

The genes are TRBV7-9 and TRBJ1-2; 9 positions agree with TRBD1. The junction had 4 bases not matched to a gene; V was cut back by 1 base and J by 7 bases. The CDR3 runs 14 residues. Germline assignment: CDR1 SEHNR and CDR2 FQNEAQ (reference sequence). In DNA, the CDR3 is TGTGCCAGCAGCTTAGACGGACAGGGGAGTGGCTACACCTTC. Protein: CASSLDGQGSGYTF. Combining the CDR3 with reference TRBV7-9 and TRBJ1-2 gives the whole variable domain DTGVSQNPRHKITKRGQNVTFRCDPISEHNRLYWYRQTLGQGPEFLTYFQNEAQLEKSRLLSDRFSAERPKGSFSTLEIQRTEQGDSAMYLCASSLDGQGSGYTFGSGTRLTVV.

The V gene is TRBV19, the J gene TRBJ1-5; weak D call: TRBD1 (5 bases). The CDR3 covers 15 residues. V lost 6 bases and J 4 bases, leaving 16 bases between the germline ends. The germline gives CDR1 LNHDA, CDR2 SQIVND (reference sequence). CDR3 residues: CASRIPGTSNQPQHF. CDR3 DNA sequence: TGTGCCAGTAGGATACCGGGGACCAGTAATCAGCCCCAGCATTTT.

In nucleotides, the CDR3 is TGTGCCAGTAGCGGACGGTCCTATAATTCACCCCTCCACTTT. The encoded protein is CASSGRSYNSPLHF. The chain is built from TRBV11-2 and TRBJ1-6; D gene uncertain. There are 14 residues in the CDR3. From germline, CDR1 is SGHAT and CDR2 FQNNGV. Trimming stripped 9 bases from V and 1 base from J, with 10 bases between. The entire variable domain, with the rest obtained from reference TRBV11-2 and TRBJ1-6, is as follows: EAGVAQSPRYKIIEKRQSVAFWCNPISGHATLYWYQQILGQGPKLLIQFQNNGVVDDSQLPKDRFSAERLKGVDSTLKIQPAKLEDSAVYLCASSGRSYNSPLHFGNGTRLTVT.

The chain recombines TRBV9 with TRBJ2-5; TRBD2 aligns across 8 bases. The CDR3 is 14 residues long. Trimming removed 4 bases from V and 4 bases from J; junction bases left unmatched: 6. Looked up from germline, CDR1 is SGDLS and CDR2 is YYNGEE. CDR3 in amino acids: CASSPGGWGETQYF. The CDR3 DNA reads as TGTGCCAGCAGCCCGGGGGGGTGGGGAGAGACCCAGTACTTC.

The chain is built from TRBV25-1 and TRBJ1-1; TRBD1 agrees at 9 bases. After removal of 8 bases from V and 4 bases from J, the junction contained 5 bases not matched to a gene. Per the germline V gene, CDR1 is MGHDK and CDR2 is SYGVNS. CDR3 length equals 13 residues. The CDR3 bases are TGTGCCAGCCACTCGACAGGGGGCACTGAAGCTTTCTTT. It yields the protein CASHSTGGTEAFF.